A selection of T cell receptor beta chains follows, all from one sample in a study of radiation and T cells in renal cell carcinoma. The method was immunoSEQ multiplex PCR; TCRdb's version includes in-frame clones alone and lacks a portion of them. The sample gives approximately 100,000 clones, 86% of which show up once; approximately 7.9% is in the top ten. This specimen was blood, taken from a patient whose treatment included radiotherapy and nephrectomy. Receptors were obtained from a man between 50 and 59 years old with renal cell carcinoma. The CDR3 runs from the conserved cysteine through the conserved F or W. The order of the fields is J gene, V gene, CDR3 length, CDR3 protein.

>TRBJ2-1|TRBV30|14
CAWSLGPENNEQFF
>TRBJ1-5|TRBV10-1|10
CASLNQPQHF
>TRBJ2-3|TRBV6-6|16
CASSLPGTSGRDTQYF
>TRBJ2-3|TRBV6-4|14
CASSGGPLGDTQYF
>TRBJ1-2|TRBV19|15
CASSTAGTGEYGYTF
>TRBJ2-2|TRBV9|15
CASSGTGGATGELFF
>TRBJ2-3|TRBV7-9|13
CASSFFSTDTQYF
>TRBJ2-2|TRBV7-2|18
CASSPRPGHDSNTGELFF
>TRBJ1-4|TRBV4-1|15
CASSQVDRANEKLFF
>.|TRBV5-1|13
CASSYTGIYEQYF
>TRBJ2-7|TRBV5-4|14
CASSTGARVYEQYF
>TRBJ1-6|TRBV27|14
CASSLRTANSPLHF
>TRBJ1-2|TRBV5-4|14
CASSLGWEDYGYTF
>TRBJ2-4|TRBV9|15
CASSKGTQSKNIQYF
>TRBJ2-1|TRBV11-1|15
CASSPEYLALNEQFF
>TRBJ1-2|TRBV6-6|15
CASSYFRTGMIPYTF
>TRBJ2-1|TRBV5-6|15
CASSSPLAGGNEQFF
>TRBJ1-1|TRBV19|15
CASHPLGGEPTEAFF
>TRBJ1-2|TRBV2|14
CASSEQGAAYGYTF
>TRBJ2-5|TRBV5-1|17
CASSLSAAGGPTETQYF
>TRBJ2-5|TRBV5-1|15
CASSLVSGSEKTQYF
>TRBJ1-4|TRBV27|13
CASSHTYNEKLFF
>TRBJ2-7|TRBV6-1|15
CASSSRAGRDYEQYF
>TRBJ2-2|TRBV19|14
CATTGQIVTGELFF
>TRBJ1-6|TRBV21-1|15
CASSKVGDRDSPLHF
>TRBJ2-3|TRBV30|11
CAWSPGHTQYF
>TRBJ1-2|TRBV7-8|14
CASSRDRGYYGYTF
>TRBJ1-6|TRBV19|16
CASRALTGSDDSPLHF
>TRBJ1-2|TRBV30|13
CAWRGIGNYGYTF
>TRBJ2-5|TRBV9|16
CASSEAITIGVETQYF
>TRBJ2-7|TRBV14|13
CASSPRGRSEQYF
>TRBJ1-3|TRBV7-9|14
CASSPLRRGNTIYF
>TRBJ2-7|TRBV6-1|15
CASSKQTGSSYEQYF
>TRBJ2-7|TRBV5-1|19
CASSRQPLEGQGLGYEQYF
>TRBJ2-2|TRBV27|13
CASNEQNTGELFF
>TRBJ2-7|TRBV7-2|15
CASSSSFGGEYEQYF
>TRBJ1-2|TRBV29-1|11
CSVGTHYGYTF
>TRBJ1-2|TRBV5-8|16
CASSLESGQANYGYTF
>TRBJ1-1|TRBV5-4|15
CASSLGGSQGTEAFF
>TRBJ2-7|TRBV2|14
CASSQTGLGYEQYF
>TRBJ1-3|TRBV19|16
CASSIRQGPSGNTIYF
>TRBJ1-3|TRBV6-5|14
CASSRQPGGNTIYF
>TRBJ1-2|TRBV4-3|15
CASSQDVKDRYGYTF
>TRBJ2-1|TRBV5-1|15
CASSLGTSDYNEQFF
>TRBJ2-6|TRBV27|15
CASSPPRSGANVLTF
>TRBJ2-2|TRBV7-3|15
CASSLSGTNTGELFF
>TRBJ2-1|TRBV5-1|14
CASSLDPGSNEQFF
>TRBJ2-3|TRBV11-2|14
CASSLYAGEETQYF
>TRBJ2-1|TRBV6-4|15
CASSDSLKSYNEQFF
>TRBJ2-7|TRBV6-1|14
CASSEQGRNYEQYF
>TRBJ2-7|TRBV29-1|12
CSVGVGVYEQYF
>TRBJ2-1|TRBV9|14
CASGSGQGGNEQFF
>TRBJ2-1|TRBV7-8|18
CASSARDRGLASYNEQFF
>TRBJ1-1|TRBV2|14
CASSPRTVNTEAFF
>TRBJ1-5|TRBV7-8|16
CASSLYRHLSNQPQHF
>TRBJ1-1|TRBV11-3|15
CASSLVAGGDTEAFF
>TRBJ2-1|TRBV7-9|18
CASIGLAGSRSSYNEQFF